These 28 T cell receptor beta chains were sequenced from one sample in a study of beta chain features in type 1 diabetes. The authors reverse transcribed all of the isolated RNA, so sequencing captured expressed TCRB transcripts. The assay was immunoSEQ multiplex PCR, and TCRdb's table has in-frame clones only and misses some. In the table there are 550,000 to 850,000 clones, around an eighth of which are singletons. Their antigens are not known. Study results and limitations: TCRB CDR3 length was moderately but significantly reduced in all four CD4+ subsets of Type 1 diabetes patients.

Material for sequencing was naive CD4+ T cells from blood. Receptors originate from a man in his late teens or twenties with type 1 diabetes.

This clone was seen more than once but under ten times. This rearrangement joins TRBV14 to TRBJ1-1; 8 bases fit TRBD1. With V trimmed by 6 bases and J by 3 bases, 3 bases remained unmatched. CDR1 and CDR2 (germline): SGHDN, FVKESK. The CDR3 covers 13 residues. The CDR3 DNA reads TGTGCCAGCAGTTCGGACAGGGACACTGAAGCTTTCTTT. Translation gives CASSSDRDTEAFF.

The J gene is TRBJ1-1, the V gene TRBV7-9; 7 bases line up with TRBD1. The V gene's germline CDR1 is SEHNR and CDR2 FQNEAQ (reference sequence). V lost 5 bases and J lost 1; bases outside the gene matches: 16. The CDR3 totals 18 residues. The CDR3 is CASSADRTRSRANTEAFF. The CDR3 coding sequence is TGTGCCAGCAGCGCGGACAGGACCAGAAGTAGGGCGAACACTGAAGCTTTCTTT.

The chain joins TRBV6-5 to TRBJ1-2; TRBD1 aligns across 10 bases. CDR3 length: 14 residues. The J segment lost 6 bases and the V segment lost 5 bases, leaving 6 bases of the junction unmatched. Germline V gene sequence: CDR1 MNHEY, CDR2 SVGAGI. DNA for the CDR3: TGTGCCAGCAGTCTAGGGGACAGGGGACATGGCTACACCTTC. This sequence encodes CASSLGDRGHGYTF.

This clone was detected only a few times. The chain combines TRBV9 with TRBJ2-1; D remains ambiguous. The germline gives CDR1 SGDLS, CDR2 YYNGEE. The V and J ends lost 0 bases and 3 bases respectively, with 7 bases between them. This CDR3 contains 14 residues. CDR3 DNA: TGTGCCAGCAGCGTAGCTAACAGCTACAATGAGCAGTTCTTC. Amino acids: CASSVANSYNEQFF.

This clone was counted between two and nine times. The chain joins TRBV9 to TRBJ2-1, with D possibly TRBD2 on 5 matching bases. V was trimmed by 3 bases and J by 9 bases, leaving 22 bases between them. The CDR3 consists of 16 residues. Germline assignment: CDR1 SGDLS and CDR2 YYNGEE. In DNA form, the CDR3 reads TGTGCCAGCAGCGATACTAACGTTCCCGCCCGGGGTGAGCAGTTCTTC. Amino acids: CASSDTNVPARGEQFF.

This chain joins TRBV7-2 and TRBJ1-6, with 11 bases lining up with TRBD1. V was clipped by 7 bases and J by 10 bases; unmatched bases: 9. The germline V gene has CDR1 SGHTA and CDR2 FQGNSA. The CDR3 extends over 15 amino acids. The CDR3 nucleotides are TGTGCCAGCACCCCTCTGGGACAGGGGGAATCACCCCTCCACTTT. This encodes CASTPLGQGESPLHF.

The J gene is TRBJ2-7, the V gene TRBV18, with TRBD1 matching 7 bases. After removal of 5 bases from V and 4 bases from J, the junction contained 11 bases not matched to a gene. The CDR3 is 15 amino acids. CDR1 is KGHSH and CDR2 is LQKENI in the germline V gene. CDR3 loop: CASSFQGTDVYEQYF. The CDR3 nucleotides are TGTGCCAGCTCATTCCAGGGGACAGATGTGTACGAGCAGTACTTC. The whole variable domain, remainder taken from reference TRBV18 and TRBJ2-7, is NAGVMQNPRHLVRRRGQEARLRCSPMKGHSHVYWYRQLPEEGLKFMVYLQKENIIDESGMPKERFSAEFPKEGPSILRIQQVVRGDSAAYFCASSFQGTDVYEQYFGPGTRLTVT.

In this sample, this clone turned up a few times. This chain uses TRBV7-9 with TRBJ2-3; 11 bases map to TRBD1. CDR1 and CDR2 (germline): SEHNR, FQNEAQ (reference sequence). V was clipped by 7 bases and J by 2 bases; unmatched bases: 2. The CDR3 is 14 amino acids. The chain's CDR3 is CASTGQGDTDTQYF. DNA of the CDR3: TGTGCCAGCACGGGACAGGGGGACACAGATACGCAGTATTTT.

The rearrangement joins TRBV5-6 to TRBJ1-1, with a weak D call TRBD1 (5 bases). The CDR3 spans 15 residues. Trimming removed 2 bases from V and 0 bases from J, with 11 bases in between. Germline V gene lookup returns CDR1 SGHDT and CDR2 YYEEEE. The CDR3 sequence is CASSFSWGVNTEAFF. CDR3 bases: TGTGCCAGCAGCTTCTCATGGGGGGTGAACACTGAAGCTTTCTTT.

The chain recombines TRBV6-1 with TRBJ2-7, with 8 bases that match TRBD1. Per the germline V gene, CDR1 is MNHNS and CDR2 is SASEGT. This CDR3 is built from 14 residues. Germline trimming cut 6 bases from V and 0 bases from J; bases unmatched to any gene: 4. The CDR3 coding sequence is TGTGCCAGCAGGAGGACAGGGAGCTCCTACGAGCAGTACTTC. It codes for CASRRTGSSYEQYF.

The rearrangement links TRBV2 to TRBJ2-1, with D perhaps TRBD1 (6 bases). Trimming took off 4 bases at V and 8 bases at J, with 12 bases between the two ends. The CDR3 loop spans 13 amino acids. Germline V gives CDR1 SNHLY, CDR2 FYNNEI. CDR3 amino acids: CASSGRGEDEQFF. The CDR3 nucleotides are TGTGCCAGCAGTGGCAGGGGCGAGGATGAGCAGTTCTTC.

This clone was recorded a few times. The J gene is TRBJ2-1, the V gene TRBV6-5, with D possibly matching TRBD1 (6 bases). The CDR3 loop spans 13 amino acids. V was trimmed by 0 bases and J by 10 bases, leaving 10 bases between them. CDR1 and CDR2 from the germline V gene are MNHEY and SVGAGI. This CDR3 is CASSYSTGWEQFF. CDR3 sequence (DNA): TGTGCCAGCAGTTACTCAACAGGGTGGGAGCAGTTCTTC.

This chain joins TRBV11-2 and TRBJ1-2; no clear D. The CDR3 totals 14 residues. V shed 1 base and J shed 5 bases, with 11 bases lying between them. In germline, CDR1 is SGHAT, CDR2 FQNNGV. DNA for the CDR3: TGTGCCAGCAGCTTAGTACAGTCTTGGTATGGCTACACCTTC. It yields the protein CASSLVQSWYGYTF.

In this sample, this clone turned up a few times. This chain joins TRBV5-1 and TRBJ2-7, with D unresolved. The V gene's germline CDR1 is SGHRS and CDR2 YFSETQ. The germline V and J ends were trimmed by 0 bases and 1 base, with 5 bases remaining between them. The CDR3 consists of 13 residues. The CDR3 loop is CASSLVESYEQYF. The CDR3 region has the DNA TGCGCCAGCAGCTTGGTGGAATCCTACGAGCAGTACTTC. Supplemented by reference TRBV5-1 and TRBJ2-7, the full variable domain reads KAGVTQTPRYLIKTRGQQVTLSCSPISGHRSVSWYQQTPGQGLQFLFEYFSETQRNKGNFPGRFSGRQFSNSRSEMNVSTLELGDSALYLCASSLVESYEQYFGPGTRLTVT.

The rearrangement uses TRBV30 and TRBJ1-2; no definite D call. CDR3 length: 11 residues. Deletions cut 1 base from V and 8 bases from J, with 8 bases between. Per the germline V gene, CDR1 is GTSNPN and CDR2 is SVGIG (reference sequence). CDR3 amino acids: CAWSAVVGYTF. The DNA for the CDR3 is TGTGCCTGGAGTGCCGTAGTCGGCTACACCTTC.

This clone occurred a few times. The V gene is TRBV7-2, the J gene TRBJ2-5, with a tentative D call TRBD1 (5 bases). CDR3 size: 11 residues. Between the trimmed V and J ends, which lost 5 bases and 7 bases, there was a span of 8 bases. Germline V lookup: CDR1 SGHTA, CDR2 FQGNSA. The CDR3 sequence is CASSVQATQYF. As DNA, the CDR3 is TGTGCCAGCAGCGTACAGGCGACCCAGTACTTC.

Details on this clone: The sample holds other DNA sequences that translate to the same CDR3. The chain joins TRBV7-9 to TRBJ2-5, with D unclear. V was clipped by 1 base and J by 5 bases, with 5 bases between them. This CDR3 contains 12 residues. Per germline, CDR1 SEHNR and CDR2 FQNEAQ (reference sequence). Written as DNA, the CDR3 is TGTGCCAGCAGCTTAGTATCCGAGACCCAGTACTTC. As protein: CASSLVSETQYF. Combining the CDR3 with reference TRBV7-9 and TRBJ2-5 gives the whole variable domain DTGVSQNPRHKITKRGQNVTFRCDPISEHNRLYWYRQTLGQGPEFLTYFQNEAQLEKSRLLSDRFSAERPKGSFSTLEIQRTEQGDSAMYLCASSLVSETQYFGPGTRLLVL.

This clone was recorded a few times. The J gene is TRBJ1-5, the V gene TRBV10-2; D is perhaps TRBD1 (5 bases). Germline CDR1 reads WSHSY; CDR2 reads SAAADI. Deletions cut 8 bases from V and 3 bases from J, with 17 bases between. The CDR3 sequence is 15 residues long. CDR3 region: CASSLAGGSNQPQHF. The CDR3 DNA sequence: TGCGCCAGCTCCCTTGCCGGGGGATCCAATCAGCCCCAGCATTTT.

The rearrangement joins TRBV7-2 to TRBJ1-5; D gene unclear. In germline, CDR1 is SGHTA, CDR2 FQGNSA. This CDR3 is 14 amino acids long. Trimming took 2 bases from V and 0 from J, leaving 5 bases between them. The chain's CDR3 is CASSLSASNQPQHF. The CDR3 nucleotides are TGTGCCAGCAGCTTATCCGCTAGCAATCAGCCCCAGCATTTT. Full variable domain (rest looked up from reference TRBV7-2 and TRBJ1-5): GAGVSQSPSNKVTEKGKDVELRCDPISGHTALYWYRQSLGQGLEFLIYFQGNSAPDKSGLPSDRFSAERTGGSVSTLTIQRTQQEDSAVYLCASSLSASNQPQHFGDGTRLSIL.

CDR3 DNA sequence: TGTGCCTGGAGTGTCGCAGATGGAAACACCATATATTTT. It translates to CAWSVADGNTIYF. V and J are TRBV30 and TRBJ1-3; D call uncertain. V lost 0 bases and J lost 3, with 6 bases in between. The length of the CDR3 is 13 residues. The germline CDR1 and CDR2 sequences are GTSNPN and SVGIG (reference sequence). Full variable domain (rest looked up from reference TRBV30 and TRBJ1-3): SQTIHQWPATLVQPVGSPLSLECTVEGTSNPNLYWYRQAAGRGLQLLFYSVGIGQISSEVPQNLSASRPQDRQFILSSKKLLLSDSGFYLCAWSVADGNTIYFGEGSWLTVV.

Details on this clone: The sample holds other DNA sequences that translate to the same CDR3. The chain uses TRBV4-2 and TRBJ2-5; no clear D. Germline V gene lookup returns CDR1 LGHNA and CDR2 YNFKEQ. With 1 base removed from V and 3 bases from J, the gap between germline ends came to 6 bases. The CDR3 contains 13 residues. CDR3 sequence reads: CASSQGLEETQYF. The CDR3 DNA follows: TGTGCCAGCAGCCAAGGGCTAGAAGAGACCCAGTACTTC.

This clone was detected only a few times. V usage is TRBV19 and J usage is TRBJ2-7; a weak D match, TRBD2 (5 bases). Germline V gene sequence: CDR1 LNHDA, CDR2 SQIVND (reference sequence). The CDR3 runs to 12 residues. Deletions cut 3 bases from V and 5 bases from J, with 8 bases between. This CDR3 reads CASSMTTHEQYF. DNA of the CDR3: TGTGCCAGTAGTATGACTACCCACGAGCAGTACTTC. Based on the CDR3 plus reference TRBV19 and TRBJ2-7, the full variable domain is DGGITQSPKYLFRKEGQNVTLSCEQNLNHDAMYWYRQDPGQGLRLIYYSQIVNDFQKGDIAEGYSVSREKKESFPLTVTSAQKNPTAFYLCASSMTTHEQYFGPGTRLTVT.

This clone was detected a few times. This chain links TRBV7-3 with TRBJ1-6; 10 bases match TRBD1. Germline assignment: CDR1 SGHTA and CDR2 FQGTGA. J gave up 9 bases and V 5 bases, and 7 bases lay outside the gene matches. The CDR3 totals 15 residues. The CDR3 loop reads CASSETGTGVSPLHF. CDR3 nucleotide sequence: TGTGCCAGCAGCGAAACCGGGACAGGGGTTTCACCCCTCCACTTT.

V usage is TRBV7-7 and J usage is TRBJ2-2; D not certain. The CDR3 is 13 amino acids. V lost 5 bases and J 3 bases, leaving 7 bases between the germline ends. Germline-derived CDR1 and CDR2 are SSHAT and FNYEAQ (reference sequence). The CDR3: CASSPTYTGELFF. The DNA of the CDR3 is TGTGCCAGCAGCCCGACTTACACCGGGGAGCTGTTTTTT.

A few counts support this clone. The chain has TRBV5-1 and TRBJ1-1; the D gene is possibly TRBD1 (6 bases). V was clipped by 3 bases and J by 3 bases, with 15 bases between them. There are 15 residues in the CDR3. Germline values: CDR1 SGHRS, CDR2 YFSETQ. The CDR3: CASSSLGGRDTEAFF. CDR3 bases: TGCGCCAGCAGCTCCCTCGGGGGGCGAGACACTGAAGCTTTCTTT.

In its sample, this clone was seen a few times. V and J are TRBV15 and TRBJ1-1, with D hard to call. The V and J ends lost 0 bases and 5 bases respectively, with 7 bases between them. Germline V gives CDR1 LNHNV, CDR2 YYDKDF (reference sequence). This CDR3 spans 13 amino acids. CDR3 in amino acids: CATSRDKKTEAFF. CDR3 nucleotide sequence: TGTGCCACCAGCAGAGATAAAAAGACTGAAGCTTTCTTT. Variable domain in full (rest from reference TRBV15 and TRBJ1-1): DAMVIQNPRYQVTQFGKPVTLSCSQTLNHNVMYWYQQKSSQAPKLLFHYYDKDFNNEADTPDNFQSRRPNTSFCFLDIRSPGLGDTAMYLCATSRDKKTEAFFGQGTRLTVV.

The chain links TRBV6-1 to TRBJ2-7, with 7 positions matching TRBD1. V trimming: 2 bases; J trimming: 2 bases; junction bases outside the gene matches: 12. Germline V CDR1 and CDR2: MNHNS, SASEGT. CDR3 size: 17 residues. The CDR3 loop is CASSEIYVAGGPYEQYF. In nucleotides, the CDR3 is TGTGCCAGCAGTGAAATTTACGTAGCAGGGGGACCCTACGAGCAGTACTTC.

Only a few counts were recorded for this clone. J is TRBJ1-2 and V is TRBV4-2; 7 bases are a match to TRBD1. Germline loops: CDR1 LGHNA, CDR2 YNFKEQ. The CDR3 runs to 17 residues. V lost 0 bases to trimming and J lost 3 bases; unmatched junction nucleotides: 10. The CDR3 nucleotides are TGTGCCAGCAGCCAAGAGCGGGCAAGAGGGGGCGACTATGGCTACACCTTC. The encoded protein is CASSQERARGGDYGYTF.